One sample yielded the 3 T cell receptor beta chains listed below, sequenced in a study of cytomegalovirus exposure and HLA in healthy donors. The PCR made use of 60 Vbeta and 13 Jbeta primers. Assay used: immunoSEQ multiplex PCR; TCRdb lists only in-frame clones, some missing. The sample consists of approximately 120,000 clones, around 77% of them appearing once. The sample was PBMCs. All receptors come from a woman aged 40 to 49 in good health and CMV-seropositive.

With respect to this clone: The sample contains more than one DNA sequence encoding this CDR3. The CDR3 here is CASSFPGQYYEQYF. As DNA, the CDR3 is TGTGCCAGCAGTTTCCCCGGACAGTACTACGAGCAGTACTTC. The V gene is TRBV28, the J gene TRBJ2-7, with D possibly being TRBD1 (6 bases). The CDR3 totals 14 residues. V was trimmed by 3 bases and J by 3 bases, leaving 12 bases between them. Germline values: CDR1 MDHEN, CDR2 SYDVKM.

The rearrangement uses TRBV14 and TRBJ2-3; 7 bases agree with TRBD1. Germline trimming cut 3 bases from V and 7 bases from J; bases unmatched to any gene: 7. The germline V gene encodes CDR1 SGHDN and CDR2 FVKESK. The CDR3 covers 14 residues. The CDR3 coding sequence is TGTGCCAGCAGCCAGAGGGGGCTGTTAAATACGCAGTATTTT. This codes for CASSQRGLLNTQYF. The variable domain in full, with the rest retrieved from reference TRBV14 and TRBJ2-3, is EAGVTQFPSHSVIEKGQTVTLRCDPISGHDNLYWYRRVMGKEIKFLLHFVKESKQDESGMPNNRFLAERTGGTYSTLKVQPAELEDSGVYFCASSQRGLLNTQYFGPGTRLTVL.

The chain has TRBV28 and TRBJ2-6; the D is unclear. CDR1 is MDHEN and CDR2 is SYDVKM in the germline V gene. The V and J ends lost 7 bases and 0 bases respectively, with 10 bases between them. The CDR3 runs 15 residues. CDR3 in DNA: TGTGCCAGCACCCCCCTCCCCTCTGGGGCCAACGTCCTGACTTTC. Residues: CASTPLPSGANVLTF.